These T cell receptor beta chains were read from a single sample in a study of cytomegalovirus exposure and HLA in healthy donors. The protocol was immunoSEQ multiplex PCR, while the TCRdb copy is restricted to in-frame clones and leaves out a portion. This table holds roughly 130,000 clones, about four fifths found once. The source material was PBMCs. These receptors all stem from a man younger than 35 in good health and CMV-seronegative. CDR3s include the opening cysteine and the closing phenylalanine or tryptophan. A D gene is named only where the DNA matches it firmly. Rows may omit the clone size; those that give it use once, few, many or a size class.

V gene,J gene,clone size,D gene,CDR3 DNA,CDR3 protein
TRBV18,TRBJ1-4,-,-,TGTGCCAGCTCACCCCGAACCGGGACAAGTGAAAAACTGTTTTTT,CASSPRTGTSEKLFF
TRBV5-1,TRBJ2-7,-,-,TGCGCCAGCTGGGCGCGATCAGACGAGCAGTACTTC,CASWARSDEQYF
TRBV11-2,TRBJ2-3,-,-,TGTGCCAGCAGCTTGACTGGAGATGCGCAGTATTTT,CASSLTGDAQYF
TRBV2,TRBJ1-2,-,-,TGTGCCAGCACAGGATTTGTCTACACCTTC,CASTGFVYTF
TRBV7-2,TRBJ1-3,-,-,TGTGCCAGCAGCTTATGGCCAGGGACTGGAAACACCATATATTTT,CASSLWPGTGNTIYF
TRBV19,TRBJ2-6,-,TRBD1,TGTGCCAGTAGTATACCCCCCGGGCGTGGGACAGGTAGCTCTGGGGCCAACGTCCTGACTTTC,CASSIPPGRGTGSSGANVLTF
TRBV7-6,TRBJ2-3,-,TRBD2,TGTGCCAGCAGCTCATCATTTAGACTAGCGGGTGGTAGCACAGATACGCAGTATTTT,CASSSSFRLAGGSTDTQYF
TRBV28,TRBJ1-1,-,-,TGTGCCAGCATCCGGGAGTATGTATCTGAAGCTTTCTTT,CASIREYVSEAFF
TRBV7-8,TRBJ1-2,-,-,TGTGCCAGCACCTTTCATTCTGACAGGAGCCGTGGCTACACCTTC,CASTFHSDRSRGYTF
TRBV6-5,TRBJ2-1,-,-,TGTGTTAGCAGTAGGGGTAGCTCCTACAATGAGCAGTTCTTC,CVSSRGSSYNEQFF
TRBV10-2,TRBJ1-1,-,TRBD1,TGCGCCAGCAGTGAAACAGGGGGCACTGAAGCTTTCTTT,CASSETGGTEAFF
TRBV2,TRBJ1-5,once,TRBD1,TGTGCCAGCAGTGGGACAGGGGGCCAGCCCCAGCATTTT,CASSGTGGQPQHF
TRBV19,TRBJ2-7,-,TRBD1,TGTGCCAGTAGTATACGCCCTCGGACAGGGGTAAAGTACGAGCAGTACTTC,CASSIRPRTGVKYEQYF
TRBV9,TRBJ1-3,-,TRBD1,TGTGCCAGCAGCGTAACTGGGACAGGGGCTGGAAACACCATATATTTT,CASSVTGTGAGNTIYF
TRBV29-1,TRBJ1-1,-,-,TGCAGCGTTGAAGGGCATCCCGGGGTGAACACTGAAGCTTTCTTT,CSVEGHPGVNTEAFF
TRBV6-5,TRBJ2-1,-,TRBD2,TGTGCCACCGCCGGACTAGCGGGTTTCAATGAGCAGTTCTTC,CATAGLAGFNEQFF
TRBV21-1,TRBJ2-3,-,-,TGTGCCAGCAGCACTTTTTCGACAGGGTACACAGATACGCAGTATTTT,CASSTFSTGYTDTQYF
TRBV18,TRBJ2-5,-,-,TGTGCCAGCTCACCAGGGCTGGAAGAGACCCAGTACTTC,CASSPGLEETQYF
TRBV7-7,TRBJ2-5,-,-,TGTGCCAGCAGCTTAACCACAGGGCCAGAGACCCAGTACTTC,CASSLTTGPETQYF
TRBV28,TRBJ2-3,-,-,TGTGCCAGCAGTCTGTCCCCGTCTTCTAGCACAGATACGCAGTATTTT,CASSLSPSSSTDTQYF
TRBV6-5,TRBJ2-7,-,-,TGTGCCAGCAGTTACTCGGCGAGAGGAACCTACGAGCAGTACTTC,CASSYSARGTYEQYF
TRBV28,TRBJ2-1,-,TRBD2,TGTGCCAGCAGTTCCAACGAGGGTAGCGGGAGGGACAATGAGCAGTTCTTC,CASSSNEGSGRDNEQFF
TRBV19,TRBJ1-5,-,-,TGTGCCAGTAGTCTTCCCCATCGATTCTATAGCAATCAGCCCCAGCATTTT,CASSLPHRFYSNQPQHF
TRBV19,TRBJ2-5,once,TRBD2,TGTGCCAGTAGATGGGGGGGAGAAGAGACCCAGTACTTC,CASRWGGEETQYF
TRBV7-3,TRBJ2-3,-,-,TGTGCCAGCAGCCTGAGGACAGCCCAAACAGATACGCAGTATTTT,CASSLRTAQTDTQYF
TRBV5-6,TRBJ2-7,-,TRBD2,TGTGCCAGCGCCTCCGGGACTACTCACTACGAGCAGTACTTC,CASASGTTHYEQYF
TRBV27,TRBJ2-7,-,TRBD1,TGTGCCAGCAGTACCCGGGACAGGACCTACGAGCAGTACTTC,CASSTRDRTYEQYF